This T cell receptor (beta chain) derives from a study of blood T cell repertoires in COVID-19. This study enrolled people aged roughly 18 to 89 from about two dozen US geographic areas. Trimming removed 6 bases from V and 6 bases from J; junction bases left unmatched: 4. This CDR3 is built from 13 residues. The data were produced by immunoSEQ multiplex PCR, yet TCRdb's version contains in-frame clones alone and is incomplete. The data contain around 450,000 clones, roughly 87% of them seen just once; the ten biggest clones take up over 1.5%. The sequencing input was PBMCs or T cells enriched from blood (not recorded which). The chain has TRBV12-3 or TRBV12-4 and TRBJ2-2, with 7 positions matching TRBD2. This receptor was obtained from a woman aged 18-29 years with acute COVID-19. CDR3 coding DNA: TGTGCCAGCAGAAAAACTAGCGCCGGGGAGCTGTTTTTT. Amino acid sequence: CASRKTSAGELFF.